This T cell receptor beta chain was recovered during a study of T cells in Graves' hyperthyroidism and ophthalmopathy. Study-level results: The model anticipated ophthalmopathy a median approximately 6.5 months pre-onset.

Many counts were recorded for this clonotype. Its cognate antigen is unknown. Pregnant or lactating patients were excluded, as were those with uncontrolled infection or other autoimmune disease. Orbital computed tomography, thyroid ultrasound, serum thyroxine and TRAb, and clinical symptoms together informed the diagnoses. The PBMCs were taken from around 9.1 ml of fresh peripheral blood. Germline values: CDR1 MNHEY, CDR2 SVGAGI. The CDR3 is made up of 16 amino acids. The ends were cut back, 5 bases at V and 5 bases at J, with 22 bases in the middle. RNA transcripts were the template for amplifying TCR beta CDR3 regions. The study used the HTBI primer set for a first-round RT-PCR of the TCR CDR3. TCRdb processed the multiplex PCR reads anew with MiXCR; each CDR3 protein has one entry. The sample shows 200,000 to 250,000 distinct CDR3 sequences, approximately 23% of them seen only once.

The rearrangement uses TRBV6-5 and TRBJ2-7; D possibly corresponds to TRBD2 (5 bases). Material: blood. The TCR originated in a woman aged 40 to 49 with Graves' ophthalmopathy. The CDR3 here is CASSTSWYGVGDEQYF. CDR3 nucleotides: TGTGCCAGCAGTACCTCGTGGTACGGGGTTGGGGACGAGCAGTACTTC.